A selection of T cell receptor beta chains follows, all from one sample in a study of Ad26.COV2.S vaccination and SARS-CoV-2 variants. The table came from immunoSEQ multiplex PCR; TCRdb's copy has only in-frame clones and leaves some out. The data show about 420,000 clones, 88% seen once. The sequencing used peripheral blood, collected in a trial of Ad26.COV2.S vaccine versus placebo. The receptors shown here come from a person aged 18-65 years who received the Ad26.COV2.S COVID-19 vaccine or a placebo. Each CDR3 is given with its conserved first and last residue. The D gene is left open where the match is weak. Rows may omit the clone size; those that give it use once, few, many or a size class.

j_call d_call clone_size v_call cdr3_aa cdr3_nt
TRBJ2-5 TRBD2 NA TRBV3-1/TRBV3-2 CASSRTGTSGQETQYF TGTGCCAGCAGTCGGACTGGGACTAGCGGGCAAGAGACCCAGTACTTC
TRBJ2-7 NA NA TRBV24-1 CATADTLGYEQYF TGTGCCACCGCTGACACTCTAGGATACGAGCAGTACTTC
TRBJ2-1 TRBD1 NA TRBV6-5 CASIEGQVSYNEQFF TGTGCCAGCATCGAGGGACAGGTCTCCTACAATGAGCAGTTCTTC
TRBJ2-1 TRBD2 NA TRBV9 CASSVGSGGAYNEQFF TGTGCCAGCAGCGTAGGTAGCGGGGGGGCCTACAATGAGCAGTTCTTC
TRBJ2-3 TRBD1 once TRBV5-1 CASSYEGAPSTDTQYF TGCGCCAGCAGCTACGAGGGGGCTCCGAGCACAGATACGCAGTATTTT
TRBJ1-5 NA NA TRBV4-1 CASSPIGGGNQPQHF TGCGCCAGCAGCCCCATCGGGGGTGGGAATCAGCCCCAGCATTTT
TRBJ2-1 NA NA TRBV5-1 CASSTNNEQFF TGCGCCAGCAGCACGAACAATGAGCAGTTCTTC
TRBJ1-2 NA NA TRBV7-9 CASIKGILNYGYTF TGTGCCAGCATCAAAGGGATCCTTAACTATGGCTACACCTTC
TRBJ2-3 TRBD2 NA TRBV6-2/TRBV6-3 CASSYPRSLAGGSTDTQYF TGTGCCAGCAGTTACCCCCGTAGCCTAGCGGGGGGGAGCACAGATACGCAGTATTTT
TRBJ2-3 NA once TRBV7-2 CASSTRGPRLGTQYF TGTGCCAGCAGCACAAGGGGCCCTAGGTTGGGTACGCAGTATTTT
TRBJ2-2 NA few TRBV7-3 CASSLNYPNTGELFF TGTGCCAGCAGCTTAAATTACCCGAACACCGGGGAGCTGTTTTTT
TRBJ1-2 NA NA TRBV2 CASSGLFNYGYTF TGTGCCAGCAGTGGTCTTTTTAACTATGGCTACACCTTC
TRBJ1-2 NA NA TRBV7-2 CASSSSQADYGYTF TGTGCCAGCAGCTCGTCACAGGCAGACTATGGCTACACCTTC
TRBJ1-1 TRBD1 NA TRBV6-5 CASSPDRFEAFF TGTGCCAGCAGCCCGGACAGGTTTGAAGCTTTCTTT
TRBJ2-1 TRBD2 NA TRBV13 CASSSASGGSPYNEQFF TGTGCCAGCAGCTCCGCTAGCGGGGGGTCTCCCTACAATGAGCAGTTCTTC
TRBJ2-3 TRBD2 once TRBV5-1 CASSLGLAGPSTDTQYF TGCGCCAGCAGCTTGGGTCTAGCGGGGCCCAGCACAGATACGCAGTATTTT
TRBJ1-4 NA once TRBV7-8 CASSLGVYSGRQFNEKLFF TGTGCCAGCAGCTTAGGGGTGTATAGCGGTCGACAGTTTAATGAAAAACTGTTTTTT
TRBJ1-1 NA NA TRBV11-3 CASSWTVNTEAFF TGTGCCAGCAGCTGGACAGTGAACACTGAAGCTTTCTTT
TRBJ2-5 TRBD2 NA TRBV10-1 CASSEQAGETQYF TGCGCCAGCAGTGAACAAGCGGGGGAGACCCAGTACTTC
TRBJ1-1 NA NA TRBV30 CAWSVVGGAEAFF TGTGCCTGGAGTGTGGTTGGGGGGGCTGAAGCTTTCTTT
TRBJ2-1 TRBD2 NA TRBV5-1 CASSLGWASGHNEQFF TGCGCCAGCAGCTTGGGGTGGGCTAGCGGCCACAATGAGCAGTTCTTC
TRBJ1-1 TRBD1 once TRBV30 CAWSPRQGGYTEAFF TGTGCCTGGAGTCCCCGACAGGGCGGGTACACTGAAGCTTTCTTT
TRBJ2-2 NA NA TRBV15 CATTVISNTGELFF TGTGCCACCACAGTCATCTCGAACACCGGGGAGCTGTTTTTT
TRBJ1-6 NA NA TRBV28 CASSLEEDRYNSPLHF TGTGCCAGCAGCCTTGAGGAGGACCGCTATAATTCACCCCTCCACTTT
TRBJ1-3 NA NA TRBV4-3 CASSQVGTLAYSSGNTIYF TGCGCCAGCAGCCAAGTAGGGACTCTTGCCTATAGCTCTGGAAACACCATATATTTT
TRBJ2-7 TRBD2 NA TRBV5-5 CASSLAGGSHEQYF TGTGCCAGCAGCTTGGCGGGGGGGTCCCACGAGCAGTACTTC
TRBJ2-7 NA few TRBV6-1 CASREYTGLGGYEQYF TGTGCCAGCAGGGAATACACAGGGTTGGGAGGCTACGAGCAGTACTTC
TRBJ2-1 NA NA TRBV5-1 CASSLSGNNEQFF TGCGCCAGCAGCTTGTCGGGGAATAATGAGCAGTTCTTC
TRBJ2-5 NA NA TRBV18 CASSPRGRETQYF TGTGCCAGCTCACCACGCGGGCGGGAGACCCAGTACTTC
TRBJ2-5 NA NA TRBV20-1 CSAKPEETQYF TGCAGTGCTAAACCGGAAGAGACCCAGTACTTC
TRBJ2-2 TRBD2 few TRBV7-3 CASSWEGTGELFF TGTGCCAGCAGCTGGGAGGGTACCGGGGAGCTGTTTTTT
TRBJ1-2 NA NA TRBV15 CATSLQIGAGRDIGYTF TGTGCCACCAGCCTGCAAATTGGCGCAGGGCGTGATATCGGCTACACCTTC
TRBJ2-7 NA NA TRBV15 CATSPSIWSEQYF TGTGCCACCAGCCCCTCGATCTGGTCCGAGCAGTACTTC
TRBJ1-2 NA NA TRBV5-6 CASSLDLREFGYTF TGTGCCAGCAGCTTGGATCTCAGGGAGTTCGGCTACACCTTC
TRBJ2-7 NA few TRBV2 CATAIGVSSSYEQYF TGTGCCACAGCAATTGGAGTTTCCAGCTCCTACGAGCAGTACTTC
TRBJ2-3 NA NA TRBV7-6 CASSRGVGDTQYF TGTGCCAGCAGCAGGGGGGTTGGAGATACGCAGTATTTT
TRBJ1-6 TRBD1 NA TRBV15 CATSIRQGSSPLHF TGTGCCACCAGCATTAGACAGGGCTCCTCACCCCTCCACTTT
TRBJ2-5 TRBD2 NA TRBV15 CATSSGLAEGTQYF TGTGCCACCAGCAGCGGACTAGCGGAGGGGACCCAGTACTTC
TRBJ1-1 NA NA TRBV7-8 CASSKKTVQNTEAFF TGTGCCAGCAGCAAAAAGACAGTACAGAACACTGAAGCTTTCTTT
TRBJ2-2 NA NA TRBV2 CASGTGISGELFF TGTGCCAGCGGAACCGGCATTTCCGGGGAGCTGTTTTTT
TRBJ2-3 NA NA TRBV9 CASSVVQDSLTDTQYF TGTGCCAGCAGCGTAGTACAGGACAGCCTCACAGATACGCAGTATTTT